This passage covers 18 T cell receptor beta chains from one sample sequenced in a study of human T cells and chemical hapten exposure. Documented time point: patch test 2, 6 weeks after DPC sensitization. Stated treatment: therapeutic diphenylcyclopropenone sensitization with weekly scalp DPC. TCRdb recomputed calls from the RACE reads with MiXCR, one row per CDR3 protein. Of roughly 30,000 distinct CDR3 sequences detected, roughly a tenth appear once; the ten largest clones hold under 8.5%. Sequencing used whole blood, obtained in connection with sensitization to the hapten diphenylcyclopropenone (DPC). All receptors come from a man aged 25-45 years with alopecia areata. Some clones in this sample may be carry-over from other donors' samples.

This chain links TRBV6-2 or TRBV6-3 with TRBJ2-7; 7 bases agree with TRBD2. J gave up 2 bases and V 4 bases, and 8 bases lay outside the gene matches. This CDR3 spans 15 amino acids. Germline CDR1 and CDR2: MNHEY and SVGEGT. CDR3 in DNA: TGTGCCAGCAGTTCCCGTCCTAGCGGTGCCTACGAGCAGTACTTC. As protein: CASSSRPSGAYEQYF.

This clonotype was counted at least ten times. The rearrangement joins TRBV20-1 to TRBJ2-7, with D perhaps matching TRBD1 or TRBD2 (5 bases each). V dropped 6 bases and J dropped 2 bases, with 17 bases sitting between them. Per the germline V gene, CDR1 is DFQATT and CDR2 is SNEGSKA (reference sequence). The length of the CDR3 is 14 residues. The CDR3 here is CSAPNRDGPYEQYF. CDR3 coding DNA: TGCAGTGCACCCAACCGGGACGGACCCTACGAGCAGTACTTC.

The chain combines TRBV3-1 with TRBJ2-2; D is uncertain. Deletions cut 0 bases from V and 6 bases from J, with 8 bases between. The CDR3 contains 14 residues. Germline V gives CDR1 LGHDT, CDR2 YNNKEL (reference sequence). The CDR3 spells CASSQEKGAGELFF. The DNA for the CDR3 is TGTGCCAGCAGCCAAGAAAAAGGCGCCGGGGAGCTGTTTTTT.

There are many counts of this clonotype. CDR3 bases: TGTGCCTGGAGTGCTGGGACCGTGCCGAACGAGCAGTACTTC. Protein product: CAWSAGTVPNEQYF. The V call is TRBV30, the J call TRBJ2-7; tentatively, D is TRBD1 or TRBD2 (5 bases each). CDR1 is GTSNPN and CDR2 is SVGIG in the germline V gene (reference sequence). Trimming removed 1 base at V and 5 bases at J, with 15 bases between. The CDR3 spans 14 residues.

This clonotype was detected ten times or more. The V and J genes are TRBV19 and TRBJ2-3; the D call may be TRBD1 or TRBD2 (5 bases each). The CDR3 runs 17 residues. V lost 7 bases, J lost 2 bases, and 22 bases lay in between. Germline V lookup: CDR1 LNHDA, CDR2 SQIVND (reference sequence). CDR3 region: CASIPSFTGLSTDTQYF. CDR3 DNA: TGTGCCAGTATTCCCTCATTTACGGGGCTCTCCACAGATACGCAGTATTTT.

This rearrangement joins TRBV9 to TRBJ1-5; D remains unclear. V lost 2 bases, J lost 0 bases, and 6 bases lay in between. Germline V gene lookup returns CDR1 SGDLS and CDR2 YYNGEE. The CDR3 length is 14 residues. CDR3 nucleotides: TGTGCCAGCAGCGTTGGAGATAGCAATCAGCCCCAGCATTTT. Translation gives CASSVGDSNQPQHF.

The V and J genes are TRBV29-1 and TRBJ1-4, with 8 bases that match TRBD1. V lost 4 bases to trimming and J lost 6 bases; unmatched junction nucleotides: 10. The CDR3 runs to 15 residues. Germline CDR1 SQVTM, CDR2 ANQGSEA. In nucleotides, the CDR3 is TGCAGCGTTGCAGGAGGACAGGGCGGGGATGAAAAACTGTTTTTT. Amino acids: CSVAGGQGGDEKLFF.

This clonotype has only a few counts. The chain couples TRBV23-1 to TRBJ2-7; D might be TRBD1 or TRBD2, each matching 6 bases. TRBV23-1 qualifies as an ORF whose function is uncertain. The CDR3 runs 14 residues. The V gene lost 3 bases and the J gene lost 5 bases, with 14 bases spanning the gap. Written as DNA, the CDR3 is TGCGCCAGCAGTCACGTCCCGGGGGCCCACGAGCAGTACTTC. This translates into CASSHVPGAHEQYF.

Comment on this clonotype: Possible read error: a much larger clone is one base away. This sequence joins TRBV18 and TRBJ1-1; D remains ambiguous. CDR3 size: 13 residues. Germline loops: CDR1 KGHSH, CDR2 LQKENI. The V end lost 7 bases, the J end lost 4 bases, and 13 bases lay between the germline ends. CDR3 bases: TGTGCCAGCTTACCCCTGGACTCCACTGAAGCTTTCTTT. Translating gives CASLPLDSTEAFF.

The sample holds a few counts of this clonotype. The rearrangement joins TRBV4-3 to TRBJ1-1; TRBD1 matches 9 bases. In germline, CDR1 is LGHNA, CDR2 YSLEER. V lost 3 bases to trimming and J lost 0 bases; unmatched junction nucleotides: 8. This CDR3 is 17 amino acids long. CDR3 residues: CASSQPGQGGMNTEAFF. For the CDR3, the DNA is TGCGCCAGCAGCCAGCCGGGACAGGGCGGTATGAACACTGAAGCTTTCTTT.

This chain connects TRBV29-1 to TRBJ2-1, with D uncertain. Trimming took off 2 bases at V and 5 bases at J, with 10 bases between the two ends. This CDR3 is built from 13 residues. Germline V gene sequence: CDR1 SQVTM, CDR2 ANQGSEA. The CDR3 spells CSVEWRPDNEQFF. DNA for the CDR3: TGCAGCGTTGAATGGCGGCCAGACAATGAGCAGTTCTTC.

By sample share, this clonotype is medium-sized (0.01 to 0.1%). The J gene is TRBJ2-3, the V gene TRBV24-1; D gene uncertain. The CDR3 consists of 14 residues. Trimming took off 3 bases at V and 2 bases at J, with 8 bases between the two ends. Germline V gives CDR1 KGHDR, CDR2 SFDVKD. CDR3 loop: CATSDPVHTDTQYF. CDR3 nucleotide sequence: TGTGCCACCAGTGATCCCGTCCACACAGATACGCAGTATTTT.

This clonotype was seen at least ten times. The genes are TRBV18 and TRBJ1-4, with 8 bases identical to TRBD1. Losses at the gene ends were 6 bases for V and 4 bases for J; bases not matched to a gene: 16. The CDR3 runs 18 residues. Looked up from germline, CDR1 is KGHSH and CDR2 is LQKENI. The chain's CDR3 is CASSHMDRDLQDNEKLFF. The DNA for the CDR3 is TGTGCCAGCTCGCATATGGACAGGGATCTGCAGGATAATGAAAAACTGTTTTTT.

Ten or more counts support this clonotype. This chain connects TRBV29-1 to TRBJ2-7; either TRBD1 or TRBD2 may fit D (6 bases each). This CDR3 is built from 13 residues. Looked up from germline, CDR1 is SQVTM and CDR2 is ANQGSEA. V shed 6 bases and J shed 7 bases, with 19 bases lying between them. The CDR3: CSVRGTVSEEQYF. The DNA of the CDR3 is TGCAGCGTGAGGGGGACTGTCTCAGAAGAGCAGTACTTC.

The sample holds a few counts of this clonotype. The chain uses TRBV30 and TRBJ2-5, with 9 bases fitting TRBD2. The CDR3 loop spans 14 amino acids. Germline values: CDR1 GTSNPN, CDR2 SVGIG (reference sequence). V trimming: 8 bases; J trimming: 2 bases; junction bases outside the gene matches: 9. As DNA, the CDR3 is TGTGCCCAAGCCGGGACTAGCAGTCAAGAGACCCAGTACTTC. Its translation: CAQAGTSSQETQYF. The full variable domain, completed using reference TRBV30 and TRBJ2-5, is SQTIHQWPATLVQPVGSPLSLECTVEGTSNPNLYWYRQAAGRGLQLLFYSVGIGQISSEVPQNLSASRPQDRQFILSSKKLLLSDSGFYLCAQAGTSSQETQYFGPGTRLLVL.

V is TRBV11-2 and J is TRBJ2-7; no clear D gene. Trimming stripped 1 base from V and 2 bases from J, with 9 bases between. The CDR3 extends over 14 amino acids. Germline CDR1 reads SGHAT; CDR2 reads FQNNGV. CDR3 sequence: CASSLGPGPYEQYF. The DNA for the CDR3 is TGTGCCAGCAGCTTAGGTCCGGGCCCCTACGAGCAGTACTTC.

As concerns this clonotype: This may come from a read error, since a much larger clone is one base off. This chain joins TRBV4-3 and TRBJ2-7, with D perhaps assigned TRBD1 or TRBD2 (5 bases each). The CDR3 contains 15 residues. The ends were cut back, 0 bases at V and 3 bases at J, with 12 bases in the middle. Germline V gene lookup returns CDR1 LGHNA and CDR2 YSLEER. CDR3 nucleotide sequence: TGCGCCAGCAGCCAAGAGGGGGTCGCGATCTACGAGCAGTACTTC. This gives the protein CASSQEGVAIYEQYF.

There are many counts of this clonotype. The genes are TRBV4-2 and TRBJ1-1; D gene unclear. CDR3 length equals 16 residues. Germline loops: CDR1 LGHNA, CDR2 YNFKEQ. V lost 0 bases, J lost 3 bases, and 14 bases lay in between. CDR3 nucleotides: TGTGCCAGCAGCCAAGATTCCGGCGGGGTATACACTGAAGCTTTCTTT. Its protein is CASSQDSGGVYTEAFF.